This TCR beta chain derives from a study of T cell responses to AZD1222 COVID-19 vaccine. Assay: immunoSEQ multiplex PCR; the TCRdb copy retains only in-frame clones and omits some. The profile covers about 110,000 clones, with about 87% appearing a single time and roughly 14% taken by the ten largest. Trimming cost V 4 bases and J 3 bases, with 18 bases left between them. The CDR3 is 17 residues long. Per germline, CDR1 MGHRA and CDR2 YSYEKL. The receptor was derived from an adult who received the AZD1222 COVID-19 vaccine. V and J are TRBV4-1 and TRBJ1-4, with D perhaps TRBD1 (6 bases). This specimen consisted of peripheral blood, obtained 28 days after the second AZD1222 dose. CDR3: CASSPPGRGGPNEKLFF. The CDR3 DNA follows: TGCGCCAGCAGCCCCCCGGGCAGGGGAGGGCCTAATGAAAAACTGTTTTTT.